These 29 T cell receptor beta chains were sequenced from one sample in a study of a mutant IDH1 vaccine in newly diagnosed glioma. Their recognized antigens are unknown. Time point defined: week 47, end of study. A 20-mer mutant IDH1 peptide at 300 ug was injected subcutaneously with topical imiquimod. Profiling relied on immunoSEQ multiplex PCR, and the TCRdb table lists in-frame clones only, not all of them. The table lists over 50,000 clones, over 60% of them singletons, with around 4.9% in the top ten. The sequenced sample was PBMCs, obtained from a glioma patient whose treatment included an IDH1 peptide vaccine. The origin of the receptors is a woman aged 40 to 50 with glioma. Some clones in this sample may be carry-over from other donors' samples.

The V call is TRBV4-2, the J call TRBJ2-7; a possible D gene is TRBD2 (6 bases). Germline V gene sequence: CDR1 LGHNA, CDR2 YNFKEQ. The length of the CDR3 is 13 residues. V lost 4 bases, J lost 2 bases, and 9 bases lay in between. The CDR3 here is CASSLRTTYEQYF. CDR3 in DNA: TGTGCCAGCAGCCTTCGGACTACCTACGAGCAGTACTTC.

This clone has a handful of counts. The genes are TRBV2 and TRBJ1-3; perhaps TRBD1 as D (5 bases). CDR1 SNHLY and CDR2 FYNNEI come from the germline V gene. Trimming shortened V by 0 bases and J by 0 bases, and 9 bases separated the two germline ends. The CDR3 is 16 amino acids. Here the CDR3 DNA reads TGTGCCAGCAGTGAAGCGGGACGAACCTCTGGAAACACCATATATTTT. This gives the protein CASSEAGRTSGNTIYF.

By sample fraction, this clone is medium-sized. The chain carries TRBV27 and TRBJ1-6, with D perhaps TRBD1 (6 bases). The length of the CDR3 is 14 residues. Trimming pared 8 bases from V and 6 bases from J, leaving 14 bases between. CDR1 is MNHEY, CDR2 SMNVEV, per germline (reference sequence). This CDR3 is CASGFRGTNSPLHF. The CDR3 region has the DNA TGTGCCAGCGGATTCAGGGGAACTAATTCACCCCTCCACTTT.

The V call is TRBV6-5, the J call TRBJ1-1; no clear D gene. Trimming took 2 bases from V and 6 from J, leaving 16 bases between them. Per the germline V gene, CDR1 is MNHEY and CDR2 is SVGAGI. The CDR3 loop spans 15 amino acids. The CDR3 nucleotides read TGTGCCAGCAGTTACCTCTTACAACGCCCCCCTGAAGCTTTCTTT. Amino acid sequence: CASSYLLQRPPEAFF.

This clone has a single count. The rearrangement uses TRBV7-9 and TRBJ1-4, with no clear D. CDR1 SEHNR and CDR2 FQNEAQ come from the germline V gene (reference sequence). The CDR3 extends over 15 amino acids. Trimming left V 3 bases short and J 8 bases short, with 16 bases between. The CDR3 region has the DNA TGTGCCAGCAGCTTTGGAGGGATGGAGAGAGAAAAACTGTTTTTT. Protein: CASSFGGMEREKLFF.

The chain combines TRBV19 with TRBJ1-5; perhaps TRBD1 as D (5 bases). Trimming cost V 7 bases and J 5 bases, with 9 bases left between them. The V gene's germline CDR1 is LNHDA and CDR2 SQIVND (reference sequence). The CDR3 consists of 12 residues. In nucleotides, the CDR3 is TGTGCCAGTACCTCAGGGTATCAGCCCCAGCATTTT. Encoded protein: CASTSGYQPQHF. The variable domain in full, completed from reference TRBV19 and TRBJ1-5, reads DGGITQSPKYLFRKEGQNVTLSCEQNLNHDAMYWYRQDPGQGLRLIYYSQIVNDFQKGDIAEGYSVSREKKESFPLTVTSAQKNPTAFYLCASTSGYQPQHFGDGTRLSIL.

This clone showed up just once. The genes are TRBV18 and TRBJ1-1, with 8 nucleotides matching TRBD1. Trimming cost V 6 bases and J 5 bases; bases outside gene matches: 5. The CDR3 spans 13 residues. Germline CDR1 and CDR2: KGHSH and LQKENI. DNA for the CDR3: TGTGCCAGCTCGCAGGGGGCGCGGACTGAAGCTTTCTTT. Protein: CASSQGARTEAFF. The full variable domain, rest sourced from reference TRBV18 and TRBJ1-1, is NAGVMQNPRHLVRRRGQEARLRCSPMKGHSHVYWYRQLPEEGLKFMVYLQKENIIDESGMPKERFSAEFPKEGPSILRIQQVVRGDSAAYFCASSQGARTEAFFGQGTRLTVV.

CDR3 coding DNA: TGTGCCAGCAGCTTAGGGTCCTACGAAAAACTGTTTTTT. This encodes CASSLGSYEKLFF. The chain links TRBV7-6 to TRBJ1-4; no clear D. In germline, CDR1 is SGHVS, CDR2 FNYEAQ. This CDR3 is built from 13 residues. Trimming took 1 base from V and 8 from J, leaving 8 bases between them.

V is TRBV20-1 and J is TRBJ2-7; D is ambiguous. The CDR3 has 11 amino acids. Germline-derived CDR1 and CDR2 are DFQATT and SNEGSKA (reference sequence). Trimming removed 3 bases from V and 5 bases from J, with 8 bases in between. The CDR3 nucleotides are TGCAGTGCTAGTAAGGGAAACGAGCAGTACTTC. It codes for CSASKGNEQYF.

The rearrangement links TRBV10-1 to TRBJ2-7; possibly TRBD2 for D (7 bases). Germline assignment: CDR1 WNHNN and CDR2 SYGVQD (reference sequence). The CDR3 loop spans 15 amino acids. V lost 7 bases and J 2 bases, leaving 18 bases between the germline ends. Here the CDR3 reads CASICGGGRTYEQYF. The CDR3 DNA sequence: TGCGCCAGCATTTGTGGCGGGGGCCGTACCTACGAGCAGTACTTC.

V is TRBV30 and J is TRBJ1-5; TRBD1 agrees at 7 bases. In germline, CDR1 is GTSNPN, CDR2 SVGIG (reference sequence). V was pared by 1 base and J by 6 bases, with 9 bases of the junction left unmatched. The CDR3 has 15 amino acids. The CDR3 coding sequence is TGTGCCTGGAGTGGACGTTTAGGGGGCGTTCAGCCCCAGCATTTT. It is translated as CAWSGRLGGVQPQHF.

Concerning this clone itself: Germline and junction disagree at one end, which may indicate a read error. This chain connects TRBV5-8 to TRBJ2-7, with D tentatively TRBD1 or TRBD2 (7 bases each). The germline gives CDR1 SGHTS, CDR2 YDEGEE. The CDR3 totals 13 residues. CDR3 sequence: CASSLGQGGTGGF. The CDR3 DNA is TGTGCCAGCAGCTTGGGCCAGGGGGGTACGGGAGGCTTC.

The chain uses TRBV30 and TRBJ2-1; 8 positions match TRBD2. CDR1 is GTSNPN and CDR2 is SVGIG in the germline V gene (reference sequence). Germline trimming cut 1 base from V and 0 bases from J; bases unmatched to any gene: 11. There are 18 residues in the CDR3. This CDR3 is CAWSEPAGGQSSYNEQFF. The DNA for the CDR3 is TGTGCCTGGAGTGAACCTGCGGGGGGTCAAAGCTCCTACAATGAGCAGTTCTTC.

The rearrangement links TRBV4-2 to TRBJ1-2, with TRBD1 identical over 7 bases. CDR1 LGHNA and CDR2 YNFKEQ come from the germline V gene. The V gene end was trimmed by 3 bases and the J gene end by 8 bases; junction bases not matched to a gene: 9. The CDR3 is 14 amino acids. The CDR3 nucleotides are TGTGCCAGCAGCCATCGGGACAGATCGTACGGCTACACCTTC. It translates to CASSHRDRSYGYTF.

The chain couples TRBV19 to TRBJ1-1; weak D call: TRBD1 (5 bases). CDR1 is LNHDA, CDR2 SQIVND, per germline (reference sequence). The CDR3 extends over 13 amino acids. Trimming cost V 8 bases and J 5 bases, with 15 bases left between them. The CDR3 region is CASQAGGLTEAFF. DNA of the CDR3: TGTGCCAGTCAAGCGGGGGGATTGACTGAAGCTTTCTTT. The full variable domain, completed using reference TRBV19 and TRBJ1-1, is DGGITQSPKYLFRKEGQNVTLSCEQNLNHDAMYWYRQDPGQGLRLIYYSQIVNDFQKGDIAEGYSVSREKKESFPLTVTSAQKNPTAFYLCASQAGGLTEAFFGQGTRLTVV.

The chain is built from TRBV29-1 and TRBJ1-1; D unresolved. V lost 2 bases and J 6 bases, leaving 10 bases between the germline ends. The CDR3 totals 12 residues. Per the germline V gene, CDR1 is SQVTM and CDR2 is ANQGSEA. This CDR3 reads CSVETGIAEAFF. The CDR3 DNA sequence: TGCAGCGTTGAAACGGGGATCGCTGAAGCTTTCTTT.

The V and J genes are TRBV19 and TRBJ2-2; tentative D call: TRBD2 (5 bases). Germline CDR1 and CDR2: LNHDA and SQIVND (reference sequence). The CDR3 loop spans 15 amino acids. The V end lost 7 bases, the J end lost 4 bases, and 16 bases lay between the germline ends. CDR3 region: CASKRGGPFTGELFF. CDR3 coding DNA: TGTGCCAGTAAACGAGGCGGGCCATTCACCGGGGAGCTGTTTTTT.

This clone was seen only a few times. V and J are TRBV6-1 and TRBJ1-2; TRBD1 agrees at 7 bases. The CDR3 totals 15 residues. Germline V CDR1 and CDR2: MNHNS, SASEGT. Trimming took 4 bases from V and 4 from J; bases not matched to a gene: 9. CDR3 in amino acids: CASSGRQGPGYGYTF. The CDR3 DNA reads TGTGCCAGCAGTGGGAGACAGGGACCGGGCTATGGCTACACCTTC.

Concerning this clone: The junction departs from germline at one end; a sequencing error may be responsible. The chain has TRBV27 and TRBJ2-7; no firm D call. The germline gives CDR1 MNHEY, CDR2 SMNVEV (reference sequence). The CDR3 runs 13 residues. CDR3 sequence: CASSLSPGRRSYF. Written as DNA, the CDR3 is TGTGCCAGCAGTCTATCCCCGGGCAGGCGCTCGTACTTC.

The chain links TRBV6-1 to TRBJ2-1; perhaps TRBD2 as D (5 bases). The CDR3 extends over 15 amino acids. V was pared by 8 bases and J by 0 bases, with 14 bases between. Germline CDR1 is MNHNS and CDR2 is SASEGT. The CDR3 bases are TGTGCCAGCGGAACTAGAGAGGGCTCCTACAATGAGCAGTTCTTC. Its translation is CASGTREGSYNEQFF.

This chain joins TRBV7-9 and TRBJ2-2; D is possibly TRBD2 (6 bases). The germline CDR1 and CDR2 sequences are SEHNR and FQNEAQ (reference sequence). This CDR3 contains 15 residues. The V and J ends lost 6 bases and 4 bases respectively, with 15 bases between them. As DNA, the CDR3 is TGTGCCAGCAGTTCCCCCATGGAGGGCACCGGGGAGCTGTTTTTT. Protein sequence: CASSSPMEGTGELFF.

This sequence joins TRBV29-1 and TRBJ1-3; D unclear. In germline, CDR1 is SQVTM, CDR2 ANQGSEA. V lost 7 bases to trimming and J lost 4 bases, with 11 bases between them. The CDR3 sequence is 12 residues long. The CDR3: CSAMLGGNTIYF. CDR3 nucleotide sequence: TGCAGCGCTATGCTCGGCGGAAACACCATATATTTT.

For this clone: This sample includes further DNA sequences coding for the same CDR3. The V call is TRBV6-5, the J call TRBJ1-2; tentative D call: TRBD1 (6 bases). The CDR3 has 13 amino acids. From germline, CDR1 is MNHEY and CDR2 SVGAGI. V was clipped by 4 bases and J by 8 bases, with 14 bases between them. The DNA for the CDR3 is TGTGCCAGCAGTTGGGGGCAGGGTAGGGGCTACACCTTC. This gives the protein CASSWGQGRGYTF.

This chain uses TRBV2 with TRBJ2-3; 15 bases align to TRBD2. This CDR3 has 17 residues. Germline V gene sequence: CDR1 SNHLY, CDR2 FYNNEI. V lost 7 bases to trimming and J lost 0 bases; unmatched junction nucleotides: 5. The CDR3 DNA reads TGTGCCAGCACCCGGACTAGCGGGGGGGGTAGCACAGATACGCAGTATTTT. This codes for CASTRTSGGGSTDTQYF.

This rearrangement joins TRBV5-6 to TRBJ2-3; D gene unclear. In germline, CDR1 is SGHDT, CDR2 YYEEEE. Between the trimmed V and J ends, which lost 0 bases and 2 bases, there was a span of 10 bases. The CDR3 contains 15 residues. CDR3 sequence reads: CASSLGGFNTDTQYF. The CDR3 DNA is TGTGCCAGCAGCTTGGGTGGTTTCAACACAGATACGCAGTATTTT.

CDR3 DNA: TGTGCCAGCAGCCCCCCGGGACAGGGGAACACCGGGGAGCTGTTTTTT. Translation: CASSPPGQGNTGELFF. The genes are TRBV2 and TRBJ2-2; 9 bases fit TRBD1. V lost 6 bases, J lost 1 base, and 6 bases stayed unmatched. The CDR3 is 16 residues long. Looked up from germline, CDR1 is SNHLY and CDR2 is FYNNEI.

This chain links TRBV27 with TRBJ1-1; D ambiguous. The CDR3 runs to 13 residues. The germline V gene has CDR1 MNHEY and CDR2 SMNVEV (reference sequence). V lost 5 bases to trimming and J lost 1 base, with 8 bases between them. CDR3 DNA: TGTGCCAGCAGTGGACCGTGGAACACTGAAGCTTTCTTT. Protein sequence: CASSGPWNTEAFF.

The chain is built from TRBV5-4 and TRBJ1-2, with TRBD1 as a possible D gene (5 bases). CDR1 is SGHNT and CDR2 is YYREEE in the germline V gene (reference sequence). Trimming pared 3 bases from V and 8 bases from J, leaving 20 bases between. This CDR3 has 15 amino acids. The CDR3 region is CASSYVLGAGRGYTF. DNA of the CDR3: TGTGCCAGCAGCTACGTACTCGGGGCAGGGAGGGGCTACACCTTC.

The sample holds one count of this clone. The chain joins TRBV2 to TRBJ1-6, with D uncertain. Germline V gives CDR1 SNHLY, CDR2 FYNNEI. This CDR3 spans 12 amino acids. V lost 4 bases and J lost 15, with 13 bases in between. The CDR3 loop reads CASSGYTENLHF. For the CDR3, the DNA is TGTGCCAGCAGTGGGTATACAGAAAACCTCCACTTT.